Following are 5 T cell receptor beta chains from one sample sequenced in a study of T cell clusters in autoimmune cytopenias. One tube held mixed TRB-A and TRB-B primer pools for touch-down PCR. TCRdb reworked the multiplex PCR reads into one entry per CDR3 protein, no DNA. The sample has 2,000 to 3,000 distinct CDR3 sequences. Each sample's input was 250 to 300 ng genomic DNA, some 38,000 genome equivalents. Material: peripheral blood. The receptors come from a human donor with an autoimmune cytopenia or autoimmune hepatitis (not recorded which).

This clonotype is called medium-sized based on its frequency. CDR3 residues: CASSSGLNSPLHF. The chain uses TRBV12-3 or TRBV12-4 and TRBJ1-6. The CDR3 extends over 13 amino acids.

This clonotype is called medium-sized based on its frequency. J is TRBJ1-1 and V is TRBV12-3 or TRBV12-4. This CDR3 is built from 11 residues. The CDR3 sequence: CASSFGWEAFF.

This clonotype ranks as medium-sized in terms of frequency. The chain links TRBV18 to TRBJ2-1; TCRdb calls TRBD1, which cannot be checked without DNA. Germline V gives CDR1 KGHSH, CDR2 LQKENI. This CDR3 contains 16 residues. The CDR3 protein is CASSPHGDLLRYEQFF. The complete variable domain, with remaining parts taken from reference TRBV18 and TRBJ2-1, reads NAGVMQNPRHLVRRRGQEARLRCSPMKGHSHVYWYRQLPEEGLKFMVYLQKENIIDESGMPKERFSAEFPKEGPSILRIQQVVRGDSAAYFCASSPHGDLLRYEQFFGPGTRLTVL.

This clonotype is labeled medium-sized (0.01 to 0.1%) based on frequency. J is TRBJ1-4 and V is TRBV6-2 or TRBV6-3. Germline CDR1 and CDR2: MNHEY and SVGEGT. This CDR3 is built from 13 residues. The CDR3: CASARRREEKLFF.

Measured by frequency, this clonotype is medium-sized (0.01 to 0.1%). V and J are TRBV6-1 and TRBJ2-7; as DNA is missing, the TRBD1 call by TCRdb cannot be tested. The CDR3 has 12 residues. The V gene's germline CDR1 is MNHNS and CDR2 SASEGT. This CDR3 reads CASSRTDYEQYF.